This TCR beta chain was sequenced for a study of PD-1 blockade in classical Hodgkin lymphoma. Whole-study findings and limits: Prior to therapy, complete responders displayed diversity much like that of newly diagnosed patients. A significant rise in TCR diversity was seen by C4D1 for CD4+ cells but not for CD8+ cells. The drivers behind the repertoire differences, possibly disease activity or prior therapy, remain undefined.

Here immunoSEQ multiplex PCR was the method, and the copy in TCRdb shows in-frame clones only, minus some. The table includes about 4,300 clones, around 62% detected once. Brentuximab vedotin exposure varied among the patients, all of whom had relapsed after autologous stem cell transplantation. This clone has a handful of counts. Its antigen is as yet unknown. This specimen consisted of peripheral blood mononuclear cells (PBMCs), obtained at baseline. The sequence was collected from a human donor with classical Hodgkin lymphoma.

The CDR3 DNA sequence: TGTGCCAGCAGTGTGGTCGAAAAAGAGACCCAGTACTTC. Amino acid sequence: CASSVVEKETQYF. The chain couples TRBV2 to TRBJ2-5; no firm D call. The V end was cut by 4 bases, the J end by 3 bases, with 9 bases between. Per germline, CDR1 SNHLY and CDR2 FYNNEI. This CDR3 is 13 amino acids long.